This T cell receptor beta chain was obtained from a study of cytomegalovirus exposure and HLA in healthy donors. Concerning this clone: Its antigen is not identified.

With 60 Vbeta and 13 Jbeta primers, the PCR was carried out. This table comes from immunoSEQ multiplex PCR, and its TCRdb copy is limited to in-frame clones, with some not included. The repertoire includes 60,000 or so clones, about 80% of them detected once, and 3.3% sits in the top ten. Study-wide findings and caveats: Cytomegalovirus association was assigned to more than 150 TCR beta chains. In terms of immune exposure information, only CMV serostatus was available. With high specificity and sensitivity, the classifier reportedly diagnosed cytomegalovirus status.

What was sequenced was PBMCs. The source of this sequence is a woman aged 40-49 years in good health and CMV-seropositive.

CDR3 protein: CASSPHRFDNEQFF. The CDR3 nucleotides read TGTGCCAGCAGCCCTCACCGGTTCGACAATGAGCAGTTCTTC. This chain uses TRBV7-6 with TRBJ2-1; unclear D gene. Germline V gene sequence: CDR1 SGHVS, CDR2 FNYEAQ. This CDR3 comprises 14 residues. V shed 5 bases and J shed 5 bases, with 13 bases lying between them.